Following are 18 T cell receptor beta chains from one sample sequenced in a study of T cell changes during pregnancy in multiple sclerosis. The protocol was immunoSEQ multiplex PCR, while the TCRdb copy is restricted to in-frame clones and leaves out a portion. The sample lists about 40,000 clones, approximately 94% occurring once. Sample: peripheral blood, taken in the third trimester of pregnancy. These receptors originate from a female donor with multiple sclerosis, enrolled in a pregnancy study.

This rearrangement joins TRBV27 to TRBJ2-1, with D perhaps matching TRBD2 (6 bases). CDR3 size: 15 residues. The V end was cut by 0 bases, the J end by 4 bases, with 10 bases between. The V gene's germline CDR1 is MNHEY and CDR2 SMNVEV (reference sequence). The CDR3: CASSLSLAGYNEQFF. In DNA, the CDR3 is TGTGCCAGCAGTTTATCGTTGGCGGGATACAATGAGCAGTTCTTC.

This rearrangement joins TRBV11-2 to TRBJ2-3, with D possibly being TRBD2 (5 bases). The CDR3 runs 13 residues. Trimming took 4 bases from V and 2 from J, leaving 7 bases between them. The germline V gene has CDR1 SGHAT and CDR2 FQNNGV. The CDR3 sequence is CASSYDYTDTQYF. The CDR3 DNA follows: TGTGCCAGCAGCTATGACTACACAGATACGCAGTATTTT.

In DNA form, the CDR3 reads TGTGCCATCACTAGCGGGAGTGCCGGGGAGCTGTTTTTT. As protein: CAITSGSAGELFF. The chain has TRBV10-3 and TRBJ2-2; 10 bases fit TRBD2. Germline lookup yields CDR1 ENHRY and CDR2 SYGVKD. This CDR3 is built from 13 residues. V lost 7 bases to trimming and J lost 6 bases; unmatched junction nucleotides: 2.

This chain joins TRBV4-1 and TRBJ1-2; D ambiguous. CDR1 is MGHRA, CDR2 YSYEKL, per germline. The CDR3 is 15 amino acids. V lost 1 base, J lost 2 bases, and 11 bases lay in between. The CDR3 is CASSQVGRRNYGYTF. The CDR3 DNA follows: TGCGCCAGCAGCCAAGTGGGTAGGAGAAACTATGGCTACACCTTC.

This sequence joins TRBV6-1 and TRBJ1-2; 11 bases line up with TRBD1. There are 15 residues in the CDR3. Germline assignment: CDR1 MNHNS and CDR2 SASEGT. With V trimmed by 4 bases and J by 1 base, 2 bases remained unmatched. In DNA, the CDR3 is TGTGCCAGCAGTGTCGGGACAGGGGGTAACTATGGCTACACCTTC. It specifies CASSVGTGGNYGYTF.

V is TRBV2 and J is TRBJ2-7; D remains ambiguous. Germline lookup yields CDR1 SNHLY and CDR2 FYNNEI. This CDR3 contains 12 residues. Trimming took off 5 bases at V and 9 bases at J, with 14 bases between the two ends. CDR3 nucleotides: TGTGCCAGCAGTCCCCAGGTGGCAGGGCAGTACTTC. Protein sequence: CASSPQVAGQYF.

This clone appeared a single time. This chain links TRBV5-4 with TRBJ2-7; D is perhaps TRBD2 (5 bases). Germline assignment: CDR1 SGHNT and CDR2 YYREEE (reference sequence). The CDR3 totals 13 residues. Trimming cost V 1 base and J 5 bases, with 10 bases left between them. The CDR3 DNA reads TGTGCCAGCAGCTTGAAGGGAGTCCACGAGCAGTACTTC. Its translation is CASSLKGVHEQYF. Full variable domain (rest looked up from reference TRBV5-4 and TRBJ2-7): ETGVTQSPTHLIKTRGQQVTLRCSSQSGHNTVSWYQQALGQGPQFIFQYYREEENGRGNFPPRFSGLQFPNYSSELNVNALELDDSALYLCASSLKGVHEQYFGPGTRLTVT.

This chain joins TRBV29-1 and TRBJ1-1; D is unresolved. Germline CDR1 SQVTM, CDR2 ANQGSEA. V gave up 7 bases and J gave up 6 bases, with 9 bases separating them. The CDR3 has 10 amino acids. The CDR3 DNA follows: TGCAGCGCCAGTAACCCTGAAGCTTTCTTT. This encodes CSASNPEAFF.

This clone was observed a single time. A junction end diverges from the germline sequence, so it may reflect a read error. Within the sample, other DNA sequences also encode this same CDR3. The V gene is TRBV25-1, the J gene TRBJ2-1; D possibly corresponds to TRBD2 (6 bases). CDR3 length: 12 amino acids. Per germline, CDR1 MGHDK and CDR2 SYGVNS. The chain's CDR3 is CASSERGNEQFF. The CDR3 bases are TGTGCTAGCAGTGAACGGGGGAATGAGCAGTTCTTC.

This chain links TRBV5-1 with TRBJ1-2, with D perhaps TRBD1 (5 bases). Trimming stripped 2 bases from V and 2 bases from J, with 13 bases between. CDR3 length equals 15 residues. From germline, CDR1 is SGHRS and CDR2 YFSETQ. DNA for the CDR3: TGCGCCAGCAGCTTTTTATTCCGGGGGAACTATGGCTACACCTTC. Translated, it gives CASSFLFRGNYGYTF.

The chain has TRBV7-6 and TRBJ2-3; a possible D gene is TRBD2 (6 bases). Trimming stripped 3 bases from V and 4 bases from J, with 20 bases between. Germline values: CDR1 SGHVS, CDR2 FNYEAQ. The CDR3 is made up of 17 amino acids. CDR3 in DNA: TGTGCCAGCAGCTTTGCCCTGGGACTCCCCGGGGCAGATACGCAGTATTTT. It translates to CASSFALGLPGADTQYF.

V and J are TRBV5-4 and TRBJ2-7, with a tentative D call TRBD2 (6 bases). The V end was cut by 1 base, the J end by 7 bases, with 15 bases between. The CDR3 contains 14 residues. From germline, CDR1 is SGHNT and CDR2 YYREEE (reference sequence). CDR3 sequence (DNA): TGTGCCAGCAGCTTGTCTGGGGGGTGGGAAGAGCAGTACTTC. Amino acids: CASSLSGGWEEQYF.

A single count supports this clone. The chain recombines TRBV11-2 with TRBJ2-7; 9 bases match TRBD2. Germline CDR1 is SGHAT and CDR2 is FQNNGV. With 1 base clipped from V and 4 bases from J, the junction kept 11 bases outside the gene matches. The CDR3 is 17 amino acids. This chain's CDR3 is CASSLVLGGRAVYEQYF. CDR3 DNA sequence: TGTGCCAGCAGCTTAGTTCTGGGCGGGAGGGCCGTATACGAGCAGTACTTC.

The chain carries TRBV6-1 and TRBJ1-5; 8 nucleotides match TRBD1. The CDR3 has 15 residues. With V trimmed by 4 bases and J by 7 bases, 9 bases remained unmatched. Looked up from germline, CDR1 is MNHNS and CDR2 is SASEGT. The CDR3 here is CASSAMDRVRQPQHF. DNA of the CDR3: TGTGCCAGCAGTGCCATGGACAGGGTCCGGCAGCCCCAGCATTTT.

The V and J genes are TRBV7-2 and TRBJ1-1; 11 bases match TRBD1. This CDR3 is 15 amino acids long. J lost 6 bases, V lost 3 bases, and 6 bases had no gene match. CDR1 SGHTA and CDR2 FQGNSA come from the germline V gene. CDR3 amino acids: CASSLAGTGGSEAFF. CDR3 bases: TGTGCCAGCAGCTTGGCCGGGACAGGGGGTTCTGAAGCTTTCTTT. Supplemented by reference TRBV7-2 and TRBJ1-1, the full variable domain reads GAGVSQSPSNKVTEKGKDVELRCDPISGHTALYWYRQSLGQGLEFLIYFQGNSAPDKSGLPSDRFSAERTGGSVSTLTIQRTQQEDSAVYLCASSLAGTGGSEAFFGQGTRLTVV.

V gene TRBV7-8 combines with J gene TRBJ1-2; D is unresolved. CDR3 length equals 16 residues. Per germline, CDR1 SGHVS and CDR2 FQNEAQ. Trimming shortened V by 3 bases and J by 4 bases, and 18 bases separated the two germline ends. The CDR3 nucleotides are TGTGCCAGCAGCTTTATCCGGTCGAAGGGAGGCTATGGCTACACCTTC. This translates into CASSFIRSKGGYGYTF.

The chain couples TRBV5-1 to TRBJ2-7; D gene ambiguous. The CDR3 consists of 17 residues. Germline V gene data show CDR1 as SGHRS and CDR2 as YFSETQ. Trimming took 3 bases from V and 0 from J, leaving 19 bases between them. This chain's CDR3 is CASSSPLGGMLSYEQYF. The CDR3 DNA is TGCGCCAGCAGCTCGCCCCTCGGCGGAATGCTCTCCTACGAGCAGTACTTC. The full variable domain, rest sourced from reference TRBV5-1 and TRBJ2-7, is KAGVTQTPRYLIKTRGQQVTLSCSPISGHRSVSWYQQTPGQGLQFLFEYFSETQRNKGNFPGRFSGRQFSNSRSEMNVSTLELGDSALYLCASSSPLGGMLSYEQYFGPGTRLTVT.

V gene TRBV5-1 combines with J gene TRBJ1-2, with D maybe TRBD1 (5 bases). V gave up 4 bases and J gave up 4 bases, with 17 bases separating them. Germline-derived CDR1 and CDR2 are SGHRS and YFSETQ. The CDR3 loop spans 15 amino acids. The chain's CDR3 is CASSPLLDRTYGYTF. CDR3 sequence (DNA): TGCGCCAGCAGCCCACTCCTTGACAGAACCTATGGCTACACCTTC. Drawing the rest from reference TRBV5-1 and TRBJ1-2, the complete variable domain is KAGVTQTPRYLIKTRGQQVTLSCSPISGHRSVSWYQQTPGQGLQFLFEYFSETQRNKGNFPGRFSGRQFSNSRSEMNVSTLELGDSALYLCASSPLLDRTYGYTFGSGTRLTVV.